These 10 T cell receptor beta chains share one sample of origin, sequenced in a study of vaccination and CD4 T cells after COVID-19 (dated by TCRdb to between 2021 and 2024). Libraries came from PCR. This sample was sequenced with an Illumina iSeq 100. TCR sequencing of DNA from cultured CD4+ T cells used the Oncomine TCR Beta short-read assay at the Johns Hopkins FTIC core. The raw public data were reprocessed by TCRdb itself: fastp quality trimming at Q25, MiXCR clonotype calling, in-frame beta chains only. Each CDR3 protein gets just one entry, which takes the most common genes and DNA from the rows behind it. In all, the sample holds about 20,000 distinct CDR3 sequences, and around 48% of those were seen once. 2.5% of the sample is taken by the ten largest. Their antigen targets remain unknown. The treatment or condition label here, explained by the study, means: roughly 10-day PBMC culture with coronavirus spike peptide pools or control peptides (ViraFEST assay).

The sample consisted of CD4+ T cells from blood, cultured in vitro, taken after SARS-CoV-2 vaccination. Receptor source: a human donor who had recovered from COVID-19.

This sequence joins TRBV15 and TRBJ1-1; 10 nucleotides line up with TRBD1. Trimming at V came to 2 bases and at J to 5 bases, leaving 5 bases not matched to a gene. The CDR3 contains 15 residues. Germline V CDR1 and CDR2: LNHNV, YYDKDF (reference sequence). CDR3 amino acids: CATSRPWTGGTEAFF. CDR3 DNA sequence: TGTGCCACCAGCAGACCCTGGACAGGGGGGACTGAAGCTTTCTTT.

The chain employs TRBV28 and TRBJ2-3, with 11 bases aligning to TRBD2. This CDR3 has 15 amino acids. V lost 7 bases to trimming and J lost 3 bases; unmatched junction nucleotides: 6. Germline V CDR1 and CDR2: MDHEN, SYDVKM. The CDR3 reads CASKNSGRVTDTQYF. The DNA for the CDR3 is TGTGCCAGCAAAAATAGCGGGAGGGTAACAGATACGCAGTATTTT.

The J gene is TRBJ1-5, the V gene TRBV19; D not resolved. V dropped 2 bases and J dropped 0 bases, with 5 bases sitting between them. The CDR3 is made up of 14 amino acids. From germline, CDR1 is LNHDA and CDR2 SQIVND (reference sequence). The CDR3 sequence is CASSIKVSNQPQHF. Written as DNA, the CDR3 is TGTGCCAGTAGTATAAAGGTTAGCAATCAGCCCCAGCATTTT.

V usage is TRBV19 and J usage is TRBJ1-2, with TRBD1 as a possible D gene (5 bases). This CDR3 is 15 amino acids long. Germline CDR1 is LNHDA and CDR2 is SQIVND (reference sequence). V gave up 3 bases and J gave up 4 bases, with 15 bases separating them. CDR3: CASSMRGQGLYGYTF. The CDR3 nucleotides are TGTGCCAGTAGTATGAGGGGCCAGGGACTCTATGGCTACACCTTC.

This chain connects TRBV10-1 to TRBJ2-1, with D perhaps matching TRBD2 (6 bases). This CDR3 has 11 residues. CDR1 WNHNN and CDR2 SYGVQD come from the germline V gene (reference sequence). Trimming pared 11 bases from V and 6 bases from J, leaving 11 bases between. As DNA, the CDR3 is TGCGCCGGGGGGTTGGGCAATGAGCAGTTCTTC. Translation gives CAGGLGNEQFF.

The rearrangement joins TRBV7-9 to TRBJ1-2; D is uncertain. Germline V gene lookup returns CDR1 SEHNR and CDR2 FQNEAQ (reference sequence). This CDR3 contains 11 residues. Trimming took 4 bases from V and 7 from J, leaving 7 bases between them. The CDR3 spells CASSSRAGYTF. The CDR3 DNA reads as TGTGCCAGCAGCTCCCGGGCTGGCTACACCTTC.

The chain carries TRBV20-1 and TRBJ1-1; 8 nucleotides match TRBD1. The ends lost 3 bases at V and 5 bases at J; junction bases unmatched: 8. Germline CDR1 and CDR2: DFQATT and SNEGSKA (reference sequence). The CDR3 has 14 amino acids. The CDR3 is CSARSTGAVTEAFF. The CDR3 DNA follows: TGCAGTGCTAGGTCGACAGGGGCGGTGACTGAAGCTTTCTTT.

The rearrangement uses TRBV6-1 and TRBJ1-4; weak D call: TRBD1 (5 bases). V was trimmed by 3 bases and J by 11 bases, leaving 7 bases between them. The CDR3 spans 11 residues. Germline V CDR1 and CDR2: MNHNS, SASEGT. CDR3 nucleotides: TGTGCCAGCAGTGACGAGGGGAAACTGTTTTTT. This codes for CASSDEGKLFF.

The chain has TRBV24-1 and TRBJ2-5, with 8 bases fitting TRBD2. From germline, CDR1 is KGHDR and CDR2 SFDVKD. The length of the CDR3 is 16 residues. V gave up 1 base and J gave up 1 base; unmatched junction bases: 4. As DNA, the CDR3 is TGTGCCACCAGTGATTTCGGGAGGGCTCCCCAAGAGACCCAGTACTTC. This sequence encodes CATSDFGRAPQETQYF.

This clonotype was picked up a small number of times. This chain joins TRBV15 and TRBJ2-3, with D perhaps TRBD2 (6 bases). V shed 1 base and J shed 1 base, with 6 bases lying between them. The CDR3 sequence is 14 residues long. Germline-derived CDR1 and CDR2 are LNHNV and YYDKDF (reference sequence). This CDR3 reads CATSRAGGTDTQYF. In DNA, the CDR3 is TGTGCCACCAGCAGAGCGGGGGGCACAGATACGCAGTATTTT. Complete variable domain (other parts from reference TRBV15 and TRBJ2-3): DAMVIQNPRYQVTQFGKPVTLSCSQTLNHNVMYWYQQKSSQAPKLLFHYYDKDFNNEADTPDNFQSRRPNTSFCFLDIRSPGLGDTAMYLCATSRAGGTDTQYFGPGTRLTVL.